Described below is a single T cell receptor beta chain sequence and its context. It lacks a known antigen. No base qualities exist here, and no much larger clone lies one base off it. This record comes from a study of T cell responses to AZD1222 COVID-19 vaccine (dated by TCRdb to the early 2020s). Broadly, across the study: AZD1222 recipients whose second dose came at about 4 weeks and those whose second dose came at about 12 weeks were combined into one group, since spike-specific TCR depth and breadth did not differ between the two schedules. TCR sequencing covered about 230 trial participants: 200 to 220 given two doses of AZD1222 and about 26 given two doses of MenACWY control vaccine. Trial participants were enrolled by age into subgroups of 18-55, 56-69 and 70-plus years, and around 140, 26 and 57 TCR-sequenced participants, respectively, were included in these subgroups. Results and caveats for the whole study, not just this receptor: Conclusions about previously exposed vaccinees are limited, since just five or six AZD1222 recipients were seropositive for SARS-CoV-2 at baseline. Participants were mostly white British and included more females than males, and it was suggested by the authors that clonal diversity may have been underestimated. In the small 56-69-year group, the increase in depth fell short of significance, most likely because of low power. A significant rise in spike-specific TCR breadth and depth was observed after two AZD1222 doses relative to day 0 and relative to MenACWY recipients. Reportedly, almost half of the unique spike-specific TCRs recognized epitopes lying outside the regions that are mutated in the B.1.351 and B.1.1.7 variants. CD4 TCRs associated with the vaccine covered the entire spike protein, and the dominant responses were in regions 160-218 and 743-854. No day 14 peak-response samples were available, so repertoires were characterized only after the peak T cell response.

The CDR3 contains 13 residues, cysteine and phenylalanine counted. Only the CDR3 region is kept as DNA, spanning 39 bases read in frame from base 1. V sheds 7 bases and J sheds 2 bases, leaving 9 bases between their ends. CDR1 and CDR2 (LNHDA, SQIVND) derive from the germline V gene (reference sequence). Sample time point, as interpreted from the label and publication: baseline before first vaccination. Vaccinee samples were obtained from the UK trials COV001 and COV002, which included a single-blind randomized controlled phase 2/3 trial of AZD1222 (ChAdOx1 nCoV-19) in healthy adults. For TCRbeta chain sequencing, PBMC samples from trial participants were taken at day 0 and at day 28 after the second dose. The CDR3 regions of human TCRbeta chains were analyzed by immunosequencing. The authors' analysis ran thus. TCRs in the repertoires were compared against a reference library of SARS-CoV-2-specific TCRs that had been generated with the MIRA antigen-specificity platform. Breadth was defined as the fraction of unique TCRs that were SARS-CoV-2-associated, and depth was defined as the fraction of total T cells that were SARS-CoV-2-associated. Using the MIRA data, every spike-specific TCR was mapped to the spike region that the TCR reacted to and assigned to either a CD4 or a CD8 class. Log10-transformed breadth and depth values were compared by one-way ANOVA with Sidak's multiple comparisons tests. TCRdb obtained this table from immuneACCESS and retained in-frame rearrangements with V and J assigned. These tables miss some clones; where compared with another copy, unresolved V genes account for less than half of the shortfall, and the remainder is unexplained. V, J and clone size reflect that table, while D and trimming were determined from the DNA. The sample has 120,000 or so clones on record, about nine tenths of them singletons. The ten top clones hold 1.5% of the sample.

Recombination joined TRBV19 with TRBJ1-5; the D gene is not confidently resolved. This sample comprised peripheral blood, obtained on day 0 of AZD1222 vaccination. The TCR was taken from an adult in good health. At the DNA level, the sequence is TGTGCCAGTACCCGGTGGGGCAATCAGCCCCAGCATTTT. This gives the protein CASTRWGNQPQHF.